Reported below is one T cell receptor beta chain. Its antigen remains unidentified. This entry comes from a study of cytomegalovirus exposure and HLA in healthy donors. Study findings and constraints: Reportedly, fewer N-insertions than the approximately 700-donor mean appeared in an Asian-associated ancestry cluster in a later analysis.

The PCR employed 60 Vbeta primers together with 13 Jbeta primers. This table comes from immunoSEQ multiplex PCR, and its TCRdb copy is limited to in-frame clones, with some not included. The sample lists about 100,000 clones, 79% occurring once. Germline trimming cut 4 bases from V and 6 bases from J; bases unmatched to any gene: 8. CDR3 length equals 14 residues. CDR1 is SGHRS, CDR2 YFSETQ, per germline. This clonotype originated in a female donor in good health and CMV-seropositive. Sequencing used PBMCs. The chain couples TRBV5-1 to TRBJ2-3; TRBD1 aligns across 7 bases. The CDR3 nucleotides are TGCGCCAGCAGCGCCCAGACAGGGTCGGATACGCAGTATTTT. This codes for CASSAQTGSDTQYF.